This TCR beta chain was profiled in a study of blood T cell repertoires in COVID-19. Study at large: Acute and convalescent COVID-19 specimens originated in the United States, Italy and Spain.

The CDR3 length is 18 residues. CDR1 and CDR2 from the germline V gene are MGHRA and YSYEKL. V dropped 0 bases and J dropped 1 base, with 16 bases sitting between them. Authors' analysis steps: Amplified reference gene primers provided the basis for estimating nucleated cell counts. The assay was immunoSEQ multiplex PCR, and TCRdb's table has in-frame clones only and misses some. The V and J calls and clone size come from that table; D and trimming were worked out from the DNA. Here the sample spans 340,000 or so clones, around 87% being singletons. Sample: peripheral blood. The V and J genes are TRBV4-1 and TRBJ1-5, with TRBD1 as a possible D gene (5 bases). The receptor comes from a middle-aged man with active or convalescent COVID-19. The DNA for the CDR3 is TGCGCCAGCAGCCAAGATATTGTAACAGGTAGGAGCAATCAGCCCCAGCATTTT. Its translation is CASSQDIVTGRSNQPQHF.